This T cell receptor (beta chain) emerged from a study of blood T cell repertoires in COVID-19. Study-wide background: Sites across the United States, Italy and Spain contributed samples from acute and convalescent COVID-19. The analysed material was cDNA or gDNA that came from T cells, B-cell-depleted T cells, or PBMCs.

In this sample, this clone turned up a few times. Authors' processing steps: Nucleated cell number was recorded as an estimate derived from reference gene primer amplification. Repertoires were generated with immunoSEQ multiplex PCR, while TCRdb's copy carries only in-frame clones and drops some. V, J and clone size are those of that table, while D and trimming were read from the DNA. There are around 130,000 clones in the sample; about 84% occur only once, and roughly 3.9% lies in the top ten. This receptor was obtained from a man aged 60 to 75 with acute or convalescent COVID-19. Source material: peripheral blood.

CDR3 in DNA: TGTGCCACCAGCAGAGATGGGACAGGGAAGTCACCCCTCCACTTT. Translating gives CATSRDGTGKSPLHF. The chain combines TRBV15 with TRBJ1-6, with TRBD1 matching over 9 bases. The trim removed 0 bases at V and 10 bases at J, leaving 4 bases unmatched. Germline-derived CDR1 and CDR2 are LNHNV and YYDKDF (reference sequence). The CDR3 runs 15 residues.